This T cell receptor beta chain was recorded in a study of CD8+ T cells in alopecia areata. Study at large: Twice daily, treated patients received 5 to 10 mg of oral tofacitinib. Tofacitinib was given for 6 to 18 months, then stopped for 6 months. Study results and caveats: Sequences from scalp samples also cover resident alphabeta T cells of normal skin. Persistence of many expanded lesional clones was seen in scalp and blood during tofacitinib.

Per germline, CDR1 SGHRS and CDR2 YFSETQ. The CDR3 is 14 amino acids. Trimming took off 0 bases at V and 4 bases at J, with 11 bases between the two ends. The treatment is: oral pan-JAK inhibitor, 5-10 mg twice daily. In each case, RNA was isolated and then reverse transcribed into cDNA as the sequencing template. Here immunoSEQ multiplex PCR was the method, and the copy in TCRdb shows in-frame clones only, minus some. The sample carries a few hundred thousand clones, less than 75% recorded once. Worth noting for this clone: Its specificity is not known.

The rearrangement uses TRBV5-1 and TRBJ2-7, with D unclear. The sequence was obtained from a human donor with alopecia areata. The sequencing here drew on CD4+ T cells sorted from blood, taken at week 4, from a patient treated with tofacitinib. The CDR3 nucleotides read TGCGCCAGCAGCTTGGCACTCGGTATGTACGAGCAGTACTTC. Protein sequence: CASSLALGMYEQYF.